A single sample gave rise to the 18 T cell receptor beta chains below, sequenced in a study of blood T cells in healthy people across ages. Using a J-beta primer mix together with a sample-barcoded 5' primer, a second PCR was run for roughly 7 to 11 cycles. Each CDR3 protein is one row after TCRdb ran MiXCR on the 5' RACE reads. In the table there are about 1.1 million distinct CDR3 sequences, 30% to 40% of which are singletons. Input material: blood. These receptors were collected from a man aged 18 to 29 in good health.

This clonotype was counted between two and nine times. The chain combines TRBV7-9 with TRBJ2-4; TRBD2 is a possible D gene (5 bases). The DNA end is more similar to TRBJ2-7, so the J call may be wrong. The CDR3 spans 18 residues. The germline V gene encodes CDR1 SEHNR and CDR2 FQNEAQ (reference sequence). The CDR3 sequence: CASSPSREFLGSKYEQYF. The CDR3 DNA reads as TGTGCCAGCAGCCCATCTCGGGAATTTCTGGGTAGTAAGTACGAGCAGTACTTC.

This clonotype was seen at least ten times. The chain employs TRBV7-9 and TRBJ2-1, with D perhaps given as TRBD1 or TRBD2 (5 bases each). CDR1 and CDR2 (germline): SEHNR, FQNEAQ (reference sequence). The CDR3 is 14 amino acids. V lost 5 bases, J lost 5 bases, and 13 bases lay in between. The CDR3 loop reads CASSLTQGDNEQFF. CDR3 coding DNA: TGTGCCAGCAGCCTAACCCAGGGAGACAATGAGCAGTTCTTC.

This clonotype was recorded a few times. V is TRBV20-1 and J is TRBJ1-2; no clear D gene. CDR1 DFQATT and CDR2 SNEGSKA come from the germline V gene (reference sequence). V was trimmed by 7 bases and J by 1 base, leaving 16 bases between them. The CDR3 extends over 14 amino acids. The CDR3 DNA sequence: TGCAGTGGCCAGTCCACAGCCTTTAACTATGGCTACACCTTC. This encodes CSGQSTAFNYGYTF.

This chain connects TRBV5-1 to TRBJ2-4, with D tentatively TRBD1 (5 bases). The J call is in doubt because the DNA end fits TRBJ2-7 better. CDR3 length: 16 residues. From germline, CDR1 is SGHRS and CDR2 YFSETQ. The CDR3 nucleotides read TGCGCCAGCAGCACCCGTAGACAGCAGAGCTCCTACGAGCAGTACTTC. Translated, it gives CASSTRRQQSSYEQYF.

This clonotype has a handful of counts. The rearrangement uses TRBV7-2 and TRBJ1-5; TRBD1 might be the D (6 bases). V gave up 6 bases and J gave up 5 bases, with 17 bases separating them. This CDR3 is 15 amino acids long. The germline V gene has CDR1 SGHTA and CDR2 FQGNSA. The CDR3: CASSSIGTPYQPQHF. CDR3 DNA sequence: TGTGCCAGCAGTTCTATCGGGACACCGTATCAGCCCCAGCATTTT.

V and J are TRBV20-1 and TRBJ2-3; 10 bases fit TRBD1. Germline V lookup: CDR1 DFQATT, CDR2 SNEGSKA (reference sequence). V trimming: 4 bases; J trimming: 6 bases; junction bases outside the gene matches: 10. The CDR3 extends over 15 amino acids. In DNA, the CDR3 is TGCAGTGCTACGCGGGACAGGGGATCGTCGGATACGCAGTATTTT. Translating gives CSATRDRGSSDTQYF.

V usage is TRBV29-1 and J usage is TRBJ1-2; maybe TRBD1 (6 bases). This CDR3 is built from 12 residues. From germline, CDR1 is SQVTM and CDR2 ANQGSEA. Trimming took off 6 bases at V and 8 bases at J, with 16 bases between the two ends. CDR3: CSVTRGADGYTF. CDR3 bases: TGCAGCGTAACGAGGGGGGCGGACGGCTACACCTTC.

This clonotype has only a few counts. This chain uses TRBV21-1 with TRBJ2-1; the table's D call, TRBD1, was not checked against the DNA. TRBV21-1 represents a pseudogene. CDR3 length equals 15 residues. The CDR3 DNA follows: TGTGCCAGCATCGACCGACAGGGAAGACACAATGAGCAGTTCTTC. This gives the protein CASIDRQGRHNEQFF.

The chain carries TRBV20-1 and TRBJ1-5, with 11 bases identical to TRBD1. The CDR3 is 15 residues long. Germline-derived CDR1 and CDR2 are DFQATT and SNEGSKA (reference sequence). Losses at the gene ends were 0 bases for V and 7 bases for J; bases not matched to a gene: 5. This CDR3 is CSARDEGTGGQPQHF. CDR3 nucleotide sequence: TGCAGTGCTAGAGATGAAGGGACAGGGGGGCAGCCCCAGCATTTT.

This clonotype has just a few counts. This rearrangement joins TRBV5-1 to TRBJ2-1; D might be TRBD2 (5 bases). With 4 bases removed from V and 5 bases from J, the gap between germline ends came to 10 bases. This CDR3 spans 13 amino acids. Germline-derived CDR1 and CDR2 are SGHRS and YFSETQ. CDR3 sequence (DNA): TGCGCCAGCAGCCGCGGGCTAAACAATGAGCAGTTCTTC. Its translation: CASSRGLNNEQFF. Drawing the rest from reference TRBV5-1 and TRBJ2-1, the complete variable domain is KAGVTQTPRYLIKTRGQQVTLSCSPISGHRSVSWYQQTPGQGLQFLFEYFSETQRNKGNFPGRFSGRQFSNSRSEMNVSTLELGDSALYLCASSRGLNNEQFFGPGTRLTVL.

The chain is built from TRBV14 and TRBJ2-3, with D unresolved. CDR3 length equals 13 residues. V gave up 7 bases and J gave up 5 bases, with 13 bases separating them. Germline values: CDR1 SGHDN, CDR2 FVKESK. The DNA for the CDR3 is TGTGCCAGCAACCGAAACGTTCAAGATACGCAGTATTTT. Protein: CASNRNVQDTQYF.

The rearrangement uses TRBV10-3 and TRBJ2-2, with TRBD1 matching over 7 bases. J was trimmed by 1 base and V by 5 bases; bases with no gene match: 4. Germline loops: CDR1 ENHRY, CDR2 SYGVKD. CDR3 length: 15 amino acids. In nucleotides, the CDR3 is TGTGCCATCAGTAAGGACAGGTGGAACACCGGGGAGCTGTTTTTT. The encoded protein is CAISKDRWNTGELFF.

This clonotype was counted between two and nine times. The chain joins TRBV5-1 to TRBJ2-1; 8 nucleotides align to TRBD1. The V gene's germline CDR1 is SGHRS and CDR2 YFSETQ. J lost 12 bases, V lost 0 bases, and 5 bases had no gene match. The CDR3 has 13 amino acids. The CDR3 DNA follows: TGCGCCAGCAGCTTGGAATCAGGGACAGGGCAGTTCTTC. It encodes CASSLESGTGQFF.

In this sample, this clonotype turned up once. The genes are TRBV10-3 and TRBJ2-7; 8 nucleotides align to TRBD1. Germline V gene sequence: CDR1 ENHRY, CDR2 SYGVKD. The CDR3 extends over 12 amino acids. J gave up 7 bases and V 3 bases, and 2 bases lay outside the gene matches. In DNA form, the CDR3 reads TGTGCCATCAGTGACCGGACAGGGGAGCAGTACTTC. This gives the protein CAISDRTGEQYF.

This sequence joins TRBV12-3 or TRBV12-4 and TRBJ2-7; the D call may be TRBD1 or TRBD2 (7 bases each). There are 15 residues in the CDR3. V dropped 4 bases and J dropped 2 bases, with 15 bases sitting between them. CDR3 coding DNA: TGTGCCAGCAGTTCCCCAGGGGGGGGTACCTACGAGCAGTACTTC. Its translation is CASSSPGGGTYEQYF.

This clonotype was seen only a few times. The chain carries TRBV7-9 and TRBJ1-2; D remains ambiguous. The length of the CDR3 is 17 residues. Looked up from germline, CDR1 is SEHNR and CDR2 is FQNEAQ (reference sequence). Trimming removed 4 bases at V and 3 bases at J, with 21 bases between. This CDR3 is CASSSHIGRRGYYGYTF. CDR3 DNA sequence: TGTGCCAGCAGCTCCCACATCGGACGTCGTGGCTACTATGGCTACACCTTC.

The sample holds a few counts of this clonotype. This chain connects TRBV10-3 to TRBJ1-4; D not certain. Germline-derived CDR1 and CDR2 are ENHRY and SYGVKD. The CDR3 totals 12 residues. The V end was cut by 8 bases, the J end by 8 bases, with 12 bases between. The CDR3 DNA follows: TGTGCCATCGGCGGGGAGGGAGAAAAACTGTTTTTT. Protein sequence: CAIGGEGEKLFF.

V usage is TRBV30 and J usage is TRBJ2-3, with a possible D match to TRBD1 (8 bases). Germline loops: CDR1 GTSNPN, CDR2 SVGIG (reference sequence). Trimming left V 5 bases short and J 5 bases short, with 14 bases between. The CDR3 has 13 amino acids. The CDR3 loop reads CAWDRGGGDTQYF. Here the CDR3 DNA reads TGTGCCTGGGACAGGGGAGGGGGAGATACGCAGTATTTT.